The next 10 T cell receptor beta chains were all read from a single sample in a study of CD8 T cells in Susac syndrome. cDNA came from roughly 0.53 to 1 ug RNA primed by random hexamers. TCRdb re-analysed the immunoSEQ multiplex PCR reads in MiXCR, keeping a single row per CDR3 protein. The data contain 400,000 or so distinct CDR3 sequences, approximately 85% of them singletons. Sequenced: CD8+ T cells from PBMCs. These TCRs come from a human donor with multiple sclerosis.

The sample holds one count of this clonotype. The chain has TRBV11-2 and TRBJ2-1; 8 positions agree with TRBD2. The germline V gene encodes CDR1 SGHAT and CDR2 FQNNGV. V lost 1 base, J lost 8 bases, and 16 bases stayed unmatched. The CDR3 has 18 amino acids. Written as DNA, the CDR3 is TGTGCCAGCAGCTTAGGTCCTAGGACTAGCCCCCTATTCGATGAGCAGTTCTTC. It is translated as CASSLGPRTSPLFDEQFF.

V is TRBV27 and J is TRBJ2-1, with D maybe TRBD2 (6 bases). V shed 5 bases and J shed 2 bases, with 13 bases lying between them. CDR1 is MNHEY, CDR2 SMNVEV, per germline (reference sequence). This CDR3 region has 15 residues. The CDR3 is CASSTPGLTYNEQFF. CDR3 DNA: TGTGCCAGCAGTACACCGGGACTGACCTACAATGAGCAGTTCTTC.

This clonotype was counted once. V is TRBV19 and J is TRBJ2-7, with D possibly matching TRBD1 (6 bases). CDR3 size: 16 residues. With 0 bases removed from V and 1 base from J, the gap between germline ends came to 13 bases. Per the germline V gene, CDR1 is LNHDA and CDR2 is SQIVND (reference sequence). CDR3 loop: CASSIDLARGSYEQYF. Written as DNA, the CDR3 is TGTGCCAGTAGTATAGATCTGGCCAGGGGATCCTACGAGCAGTACTTC.

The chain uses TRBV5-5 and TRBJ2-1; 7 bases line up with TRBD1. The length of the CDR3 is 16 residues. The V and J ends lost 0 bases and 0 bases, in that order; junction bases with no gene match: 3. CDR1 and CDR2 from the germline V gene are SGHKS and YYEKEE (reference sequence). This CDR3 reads CASSLADRYSYNEQFF. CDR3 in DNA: TGTGCCAGCAGCTTGGCGGACAGGTACTCCTACAATGAGCAGTTCTTC.

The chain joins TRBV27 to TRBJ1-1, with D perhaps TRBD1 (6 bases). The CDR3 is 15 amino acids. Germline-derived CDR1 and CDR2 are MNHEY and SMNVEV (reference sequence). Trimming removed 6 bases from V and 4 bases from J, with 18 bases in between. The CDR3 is CASSRAQGVGTEAFF. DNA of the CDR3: TGTGCCAGCAGCCGCGCACAGGGAGTGGGCACTGAAGCTTTCTTT.

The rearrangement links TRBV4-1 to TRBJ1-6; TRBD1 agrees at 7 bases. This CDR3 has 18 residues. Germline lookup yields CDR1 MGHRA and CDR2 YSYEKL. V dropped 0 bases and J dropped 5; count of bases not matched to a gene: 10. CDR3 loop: CASSQDSLAGGDNSPLHF. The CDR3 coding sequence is TGCGCCAGCAGCCAAGATAGTTTGGCAGGGGGAGATAATTCACCCCTCCACTTT.

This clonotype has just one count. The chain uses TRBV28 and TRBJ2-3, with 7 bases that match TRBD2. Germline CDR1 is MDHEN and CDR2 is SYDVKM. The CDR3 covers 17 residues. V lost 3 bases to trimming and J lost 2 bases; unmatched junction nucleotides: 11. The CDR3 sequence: CASSFPEGGGITDTQYF. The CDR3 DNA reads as TGTGCCAGCAGTTTCCCGGAAGGCGGGGGAATCACAGATACGCAGTATTTT. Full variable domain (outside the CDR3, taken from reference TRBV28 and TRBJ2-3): DVKVTQSSRYLVKRTGEKVFLECVQDMDHENMFWYRQDPGLGLRLIYFSYDVKMKEKGDIPEGYSVSREKKERFSLILESASTNQTSMYLCASSFPEGGGITDTQYFGPGTRLTVL.

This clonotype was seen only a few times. The CDR3 DNA follows: TGCAGTGCTAGAGATCAATGGGGTCCAGGGGGGGAAAGCACAGATACGCAGTATTTT. Its protein is CSARDQWGPGGESTDTQYF. V and J are TRBV20-1 and TRBJ2-3; D may be TRBD1 or TRBD2 (7 bases each). Between the trimmed V and J ends, which lost 0 bases and 0 bases, there was a span of 22 bases. Germline V gives CDR1 DFQATT, CDR2 SNEGSKA (reference sequence). The CDR3 has 19 residues.

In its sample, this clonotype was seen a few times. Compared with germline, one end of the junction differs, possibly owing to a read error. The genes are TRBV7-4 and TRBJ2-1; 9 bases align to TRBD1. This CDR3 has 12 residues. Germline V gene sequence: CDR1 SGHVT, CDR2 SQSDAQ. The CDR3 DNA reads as TGTGCCAGCAGCGGTACAGGGGGCGAGCGGTTCTTC. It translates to CASSGTGGERFF. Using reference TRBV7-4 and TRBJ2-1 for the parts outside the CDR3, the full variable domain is GAGVSQSPRYKVAKRGRDVALRCDSISGHVTLYWYRQTLGQGSEVLTYSQSDAQRDKSGRPSGRFSAERPERSVSTLKIQRTEQGDSAVYLCASSGTGGERFFGPGTRLTVL.

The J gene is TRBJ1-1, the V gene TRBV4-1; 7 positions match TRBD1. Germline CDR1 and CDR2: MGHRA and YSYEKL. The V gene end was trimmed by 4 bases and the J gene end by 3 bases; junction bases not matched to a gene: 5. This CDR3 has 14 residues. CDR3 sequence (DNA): TGCGCCAGCAGCCGGTATGACAGGGACACTGAAGCTTTCTTT. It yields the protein CASSRYDRDTEAFF.